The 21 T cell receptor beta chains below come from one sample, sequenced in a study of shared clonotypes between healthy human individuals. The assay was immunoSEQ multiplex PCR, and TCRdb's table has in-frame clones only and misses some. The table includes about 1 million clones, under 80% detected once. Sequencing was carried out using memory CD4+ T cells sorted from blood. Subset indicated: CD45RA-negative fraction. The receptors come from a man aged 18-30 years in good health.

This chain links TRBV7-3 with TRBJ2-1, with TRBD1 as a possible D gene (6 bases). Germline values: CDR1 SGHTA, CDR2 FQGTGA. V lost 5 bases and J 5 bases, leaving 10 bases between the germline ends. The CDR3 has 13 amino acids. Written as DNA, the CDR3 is TGTGCCAGCAGCCCAAACAGGGACAATGAGCAGTTCTTC. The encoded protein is CASSPNRDNEQFF.

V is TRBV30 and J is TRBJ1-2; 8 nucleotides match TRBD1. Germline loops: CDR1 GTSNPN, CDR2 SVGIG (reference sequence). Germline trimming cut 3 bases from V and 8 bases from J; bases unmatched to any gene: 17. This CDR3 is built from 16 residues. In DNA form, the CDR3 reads TGTGCCTGGAGCTTTCGCCGGACAGGGATTGAAAACGGCTACACCTTC. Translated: CAWSFRRTGIENGYTF.

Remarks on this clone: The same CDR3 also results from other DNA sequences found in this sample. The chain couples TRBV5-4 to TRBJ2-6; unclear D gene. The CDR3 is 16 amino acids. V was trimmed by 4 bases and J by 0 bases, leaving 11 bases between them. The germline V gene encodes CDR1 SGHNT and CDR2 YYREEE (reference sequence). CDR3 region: CASSPGSFSGANVLTF. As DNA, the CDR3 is TGTGCCAGCAGCCCCGGGTCCTTCTCTGGGGCCAACGTCCTGACTTTC. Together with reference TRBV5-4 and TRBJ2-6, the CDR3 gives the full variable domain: ETGVTQSPTHLIKTRGQQVTLRCSSQSGHNTVSWYQQALGQGPQFIFQYYREEENGRGNFPPRFSGLQFPNYSSELNVNALELDDSALYLCASSPGSFSGANVLTFGAGSRLTVL.

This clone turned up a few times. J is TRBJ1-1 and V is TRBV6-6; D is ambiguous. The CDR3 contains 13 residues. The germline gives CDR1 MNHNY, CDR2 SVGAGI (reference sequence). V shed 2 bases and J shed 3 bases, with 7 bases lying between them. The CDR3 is CASSYGRYTEAFF. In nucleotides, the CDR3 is TGTGCCAGCAGTTACGGGAGGTACACTGAAGCTTTCTTT.

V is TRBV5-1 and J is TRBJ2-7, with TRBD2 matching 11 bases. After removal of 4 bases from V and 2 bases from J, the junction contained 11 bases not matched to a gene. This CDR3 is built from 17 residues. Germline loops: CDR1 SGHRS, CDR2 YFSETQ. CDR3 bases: TGCGCCAGCAGCCTTCAGTGGACTAGCGGGTCACCCTACGAGCAGTACTTC. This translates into CASSLQWTSGSPYEQYF.

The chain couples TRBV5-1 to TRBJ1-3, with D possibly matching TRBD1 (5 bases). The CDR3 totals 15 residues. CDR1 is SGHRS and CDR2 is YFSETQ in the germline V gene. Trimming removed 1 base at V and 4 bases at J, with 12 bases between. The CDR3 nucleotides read TGCGCCAGCAGCTTGACAGGTGCAGGGGGAAACACCATATATTTT. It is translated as CASSLTGAGGNTIYF.

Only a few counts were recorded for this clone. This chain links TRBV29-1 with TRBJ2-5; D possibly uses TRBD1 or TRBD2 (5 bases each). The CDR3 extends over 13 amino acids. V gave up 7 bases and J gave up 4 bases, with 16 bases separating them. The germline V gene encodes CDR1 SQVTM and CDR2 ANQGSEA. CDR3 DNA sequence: TGCAGCGCTGGGGCGGGCCCTGGAGAGACCCAGTACTTC. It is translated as CSAGAGPGETQYF. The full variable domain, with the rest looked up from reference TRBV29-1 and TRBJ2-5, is SAVISQKPSRDICQRGTSLTIQCQVDSQVTMMFWYRQQPGQSLTLIATANQGSEATYESGFVIDKFPISRPNLTFSTLTVSNMSPEDSSIYLCSAGAGPGETQYFGPGTRLLVL.

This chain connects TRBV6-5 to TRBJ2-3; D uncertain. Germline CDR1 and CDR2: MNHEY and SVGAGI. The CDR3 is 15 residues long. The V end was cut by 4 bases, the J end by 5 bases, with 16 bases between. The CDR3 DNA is TGTGCCAGCAGTTCTTCCCTGCTAGGCGGAGATACGCAGTATTTT. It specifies CASSSSLLGGDTQYF.

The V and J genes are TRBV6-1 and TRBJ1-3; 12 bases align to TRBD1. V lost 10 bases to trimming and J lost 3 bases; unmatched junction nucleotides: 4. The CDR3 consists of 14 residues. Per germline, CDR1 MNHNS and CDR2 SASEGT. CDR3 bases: TGTGCCACGGGACAGGGGGCAATTGGAAACACCATATATTTT. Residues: CATGQGAIGNTIYF.

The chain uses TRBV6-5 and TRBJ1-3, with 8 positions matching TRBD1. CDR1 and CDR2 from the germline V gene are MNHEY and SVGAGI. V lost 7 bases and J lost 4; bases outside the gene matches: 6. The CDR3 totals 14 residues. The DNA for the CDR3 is TGTGCCAGCACCGCGACAGGGGACGGAAACACCATATATTTT. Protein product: CASTATGDGNTIYF.

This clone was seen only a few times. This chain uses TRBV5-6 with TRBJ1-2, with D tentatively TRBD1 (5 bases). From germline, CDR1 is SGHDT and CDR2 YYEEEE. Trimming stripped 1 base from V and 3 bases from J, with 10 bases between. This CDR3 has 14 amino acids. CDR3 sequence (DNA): TGTGCCAGCAGCTTGTATGGCAGGGACTATGGCTACACCTTC. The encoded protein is CASSLYGRDYGYTF.

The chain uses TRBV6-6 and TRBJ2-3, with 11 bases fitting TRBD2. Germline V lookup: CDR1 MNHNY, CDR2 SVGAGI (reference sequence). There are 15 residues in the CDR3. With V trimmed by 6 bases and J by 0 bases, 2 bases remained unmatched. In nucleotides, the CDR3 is TGTGCCAGCAGGCCTAGCGGGGGGAGCACAGATACGCAGTATTTT. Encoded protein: CASRPSGGSTDTQYF.

The CDR3 DNA follows: TGTGCCAGCAGTGACCCGGGCTGGGCTTCACCCCTCCACTTT. Residues: CASSDPGWASPLHF. V is TRBV2 and J is TRBJ1-6; no clear D gene. CDR1 is SNHLY and CDR2 is FYNNEI in the germline V gene. Deletions cut 3 bases from V and 9 bases from J, with 12 bases between. This CDR3 is 14 amino acids long. Using reference TRBV2 and TRBJ1-6 for the parts outside the CDR3, the full variable domain is EPEVTQTPSHQVTQMGQEVILRCVPISNHLYFYWYRQILGQKVEFLVSFYNNEISEKSEIFDDQFSVERPDGSNFTLKIRSTKLEDSAMYFCASSDPGWASPLHFGNGTRLTVT.

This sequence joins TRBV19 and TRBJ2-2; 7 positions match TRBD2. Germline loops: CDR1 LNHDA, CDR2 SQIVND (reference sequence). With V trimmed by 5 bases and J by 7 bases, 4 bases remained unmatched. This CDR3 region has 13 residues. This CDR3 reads CASSLREDGELFF. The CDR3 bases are TGTGCCAGTAGTTTACGGGAGGACGGGGAGCTGTTTTTT.

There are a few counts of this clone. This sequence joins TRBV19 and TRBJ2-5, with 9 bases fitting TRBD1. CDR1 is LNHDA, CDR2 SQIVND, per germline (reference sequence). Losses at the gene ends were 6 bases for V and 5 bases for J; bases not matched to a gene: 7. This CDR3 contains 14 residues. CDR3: CASSTTGGKETQYF. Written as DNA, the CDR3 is TGTGCCAGTAGCACCACAGGGGGCAAGGAGACCCAGTACTTC.

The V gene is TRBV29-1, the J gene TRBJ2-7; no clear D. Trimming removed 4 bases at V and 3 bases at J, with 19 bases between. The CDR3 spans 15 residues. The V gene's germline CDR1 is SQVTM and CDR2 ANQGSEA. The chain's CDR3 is CSVVTVAQKYYEQYF. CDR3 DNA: TGCAGCGTTGTGACGGTAGCCCAGAAATACTACGAGCAGTACTTC.

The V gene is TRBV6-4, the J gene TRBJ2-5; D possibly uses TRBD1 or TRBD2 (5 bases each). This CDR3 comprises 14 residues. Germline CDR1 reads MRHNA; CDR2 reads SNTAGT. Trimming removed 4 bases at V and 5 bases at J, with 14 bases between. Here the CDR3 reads CASSVGTFKETQYF. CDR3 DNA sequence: TGTGCCAGCAGTGTCGGGACGTTCAAGGAGACCCAGTACTTC.

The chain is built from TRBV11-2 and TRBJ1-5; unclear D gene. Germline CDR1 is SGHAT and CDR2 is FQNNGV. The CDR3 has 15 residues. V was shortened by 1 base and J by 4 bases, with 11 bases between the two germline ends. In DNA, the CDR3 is TGTGCCAGCAGCTTAGGACAACAAGTGAATCAGCCCCAGCATTTT. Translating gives CASSLGQQVNQPQHF.

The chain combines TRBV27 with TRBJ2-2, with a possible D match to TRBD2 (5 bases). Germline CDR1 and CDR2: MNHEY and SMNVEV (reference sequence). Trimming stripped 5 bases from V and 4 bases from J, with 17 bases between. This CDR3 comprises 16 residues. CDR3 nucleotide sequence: TGTGCCAGCAGTGTACTAGGCCTAGACCCCACCGGGGAGCTGTTTTTT. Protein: CASSVLGLDPTGELFF.

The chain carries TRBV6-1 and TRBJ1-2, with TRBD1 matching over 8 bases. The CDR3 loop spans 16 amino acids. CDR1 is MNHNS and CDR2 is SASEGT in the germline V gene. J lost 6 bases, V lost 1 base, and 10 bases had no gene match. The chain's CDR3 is CASSEDTWTGTNGYTF. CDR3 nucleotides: TGTGCCAGCAGTGAAGACACTTGGACAGGGACAAATGGCTACACCTTC.

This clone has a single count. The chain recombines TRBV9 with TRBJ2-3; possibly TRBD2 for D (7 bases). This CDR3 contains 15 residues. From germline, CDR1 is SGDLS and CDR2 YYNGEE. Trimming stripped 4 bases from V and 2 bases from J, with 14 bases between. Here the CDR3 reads CASSTGGPSTDTQYF. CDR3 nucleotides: TGTGCCAGCAGCACCGGGGGGCCGTCCACAGATACGCAGTATTTT.